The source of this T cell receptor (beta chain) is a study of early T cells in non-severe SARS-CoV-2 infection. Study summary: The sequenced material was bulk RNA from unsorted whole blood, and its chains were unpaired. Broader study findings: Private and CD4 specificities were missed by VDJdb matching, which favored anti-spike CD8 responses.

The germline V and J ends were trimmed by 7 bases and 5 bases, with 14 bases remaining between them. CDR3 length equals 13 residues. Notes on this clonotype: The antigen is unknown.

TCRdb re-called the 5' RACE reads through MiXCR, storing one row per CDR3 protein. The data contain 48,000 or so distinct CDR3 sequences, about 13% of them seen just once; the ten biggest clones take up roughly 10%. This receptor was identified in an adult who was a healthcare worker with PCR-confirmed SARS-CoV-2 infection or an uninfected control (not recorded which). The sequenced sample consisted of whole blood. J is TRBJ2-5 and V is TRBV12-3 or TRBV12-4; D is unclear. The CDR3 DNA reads TGTGCCAGCACCTACGCTCTGGGGGAGACCCAGTACTTC. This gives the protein CASTYALGETQYF.